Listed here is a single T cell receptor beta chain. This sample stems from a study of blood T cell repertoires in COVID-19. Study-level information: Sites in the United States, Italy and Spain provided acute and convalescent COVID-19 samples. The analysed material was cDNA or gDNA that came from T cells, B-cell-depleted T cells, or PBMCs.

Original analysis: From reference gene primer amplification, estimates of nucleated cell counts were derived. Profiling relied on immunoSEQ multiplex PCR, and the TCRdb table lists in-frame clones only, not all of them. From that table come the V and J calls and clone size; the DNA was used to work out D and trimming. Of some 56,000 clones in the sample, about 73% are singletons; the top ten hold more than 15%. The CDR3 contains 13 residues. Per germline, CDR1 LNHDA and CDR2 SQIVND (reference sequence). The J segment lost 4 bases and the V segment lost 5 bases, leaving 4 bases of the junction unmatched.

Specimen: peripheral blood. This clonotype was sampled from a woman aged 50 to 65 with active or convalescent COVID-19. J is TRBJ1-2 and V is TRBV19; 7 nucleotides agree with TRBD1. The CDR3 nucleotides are TGTGCCAGTAGTTACGACAGGGTCTATGGCTACACCTTC. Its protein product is CASSYDRVYGYTF.